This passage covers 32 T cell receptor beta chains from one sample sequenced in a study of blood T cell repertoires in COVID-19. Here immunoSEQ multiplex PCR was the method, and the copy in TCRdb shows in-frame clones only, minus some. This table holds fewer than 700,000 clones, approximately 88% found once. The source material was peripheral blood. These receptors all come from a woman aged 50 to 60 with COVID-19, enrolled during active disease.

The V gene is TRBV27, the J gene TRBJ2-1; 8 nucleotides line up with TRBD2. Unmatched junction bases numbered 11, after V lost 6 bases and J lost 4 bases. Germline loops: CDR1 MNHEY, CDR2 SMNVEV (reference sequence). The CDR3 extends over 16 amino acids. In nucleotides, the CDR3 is TGTGCCAGCAGCCTCCAGGAGCGGGGGCGTTACAATGAGCAGTTCTTC. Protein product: CASSLQERGRYNEQFF.

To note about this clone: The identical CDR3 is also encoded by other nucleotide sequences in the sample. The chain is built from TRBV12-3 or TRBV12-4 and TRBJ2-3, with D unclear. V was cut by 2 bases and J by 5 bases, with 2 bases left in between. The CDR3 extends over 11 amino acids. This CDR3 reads CASSLLDTQYF. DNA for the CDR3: TGTGCCAGCAGTTTACTAGATACGCAGTATTTT.

In DNA, the CDR3 is TGTGCCAGCTCACCAAAGCCGGAGGGCTATGGCTACACCTTC. Encoded protein: CASSPKPEGYGYTF. The rearrangement joins TRBV18 to TRBJ1-2; D unclear. Germline V gives CDR1 KGHSH, CDR2 LQKENI. The CDR3 runs 14 residues. Trimming shortened V by 2 bases and J by 4 bases, and 11 bases separated the two germline ends.

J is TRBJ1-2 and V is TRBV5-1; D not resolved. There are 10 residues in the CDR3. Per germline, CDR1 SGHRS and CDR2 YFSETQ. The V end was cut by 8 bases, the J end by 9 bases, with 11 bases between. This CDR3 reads CARTTGCYTF. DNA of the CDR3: TGCGCCAGAACAACCGGGTGCTACACCTTC.

The CDR3 loop reads CASSLEGADSPLHF. CDR3 bases: TGTGCCAGCAGCTTAGAAGGGGCCGATTCACCCCTCCACTTT. The V and J genes are TRBV7-8 and TRBJ1-6, with D possibly being TRBD1 (5 bases). Deletions cut 1 base from V and 8 bases from J, with 9 bases between. Germline V lookup: CDR1 SGHVS, CDR2 FQNEAQ. The CDR3 consists of 14 residues.

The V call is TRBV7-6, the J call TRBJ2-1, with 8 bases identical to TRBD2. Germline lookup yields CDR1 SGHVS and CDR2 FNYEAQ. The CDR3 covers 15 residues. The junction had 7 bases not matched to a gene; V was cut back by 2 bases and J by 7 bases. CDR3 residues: CASSLYGGASNEQFF. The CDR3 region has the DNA TGTGCCAGCAGCTTATACGGGGGGGCCAGTAATGAGCAGTTCTTC.

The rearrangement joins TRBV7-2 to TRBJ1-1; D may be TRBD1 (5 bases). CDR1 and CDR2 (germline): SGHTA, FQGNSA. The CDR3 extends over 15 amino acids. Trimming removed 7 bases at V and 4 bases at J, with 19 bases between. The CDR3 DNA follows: TGTGCCAGCATCAAACAACAGGCAGTTGGCACTGAAGCTTTCTTT. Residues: CASIKQQAVGTEAFF.

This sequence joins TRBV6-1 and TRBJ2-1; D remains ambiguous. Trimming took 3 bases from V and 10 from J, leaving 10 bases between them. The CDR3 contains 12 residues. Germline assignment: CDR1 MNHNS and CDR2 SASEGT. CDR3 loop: CASSELVGEQFF. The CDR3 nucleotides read TGTGCCAGCAGTGAGCTCGTCGGGGAGCAGTTCTTC.

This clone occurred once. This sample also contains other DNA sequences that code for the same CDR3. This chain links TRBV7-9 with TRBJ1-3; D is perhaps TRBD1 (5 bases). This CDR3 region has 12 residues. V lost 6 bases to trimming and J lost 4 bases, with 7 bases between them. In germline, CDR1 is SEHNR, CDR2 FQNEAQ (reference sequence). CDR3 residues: CASRQGGNTIYF. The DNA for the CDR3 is TGTGCCAGCAGGCAGGGAGGAAACACCATATATTTT.

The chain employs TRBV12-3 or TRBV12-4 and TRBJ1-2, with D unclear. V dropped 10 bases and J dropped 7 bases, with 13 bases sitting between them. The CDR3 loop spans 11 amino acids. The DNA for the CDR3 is TGTGCCACCGAACGGGGTTCTGGCTACACCTTC. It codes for CATERGSGYTF.

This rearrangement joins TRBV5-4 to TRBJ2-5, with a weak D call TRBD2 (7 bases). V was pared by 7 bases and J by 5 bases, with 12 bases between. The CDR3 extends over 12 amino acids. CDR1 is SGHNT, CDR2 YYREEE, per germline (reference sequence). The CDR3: CASGGASETQYF. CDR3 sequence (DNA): TGTGCCAGCGGGGGGGCCAGTGAGACCCAGTACTTC.

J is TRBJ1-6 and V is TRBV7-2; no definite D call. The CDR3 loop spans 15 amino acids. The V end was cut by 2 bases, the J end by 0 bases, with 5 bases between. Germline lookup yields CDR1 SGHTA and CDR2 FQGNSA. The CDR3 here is CASSLLSSYNSPLHF. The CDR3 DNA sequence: TGTGCCAGCAGCTTACTGAGCTCCTATAATTCACCCCTCCACTTT.

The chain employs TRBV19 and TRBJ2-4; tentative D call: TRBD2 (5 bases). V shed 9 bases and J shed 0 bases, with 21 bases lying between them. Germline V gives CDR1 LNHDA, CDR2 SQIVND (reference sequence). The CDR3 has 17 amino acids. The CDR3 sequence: CASSTPPGLLAKNIQYF. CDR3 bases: TGTGCCAGCTCTACGCCGCCCGGACTGTTAGCCAAAAACATTCAGTACTTC.

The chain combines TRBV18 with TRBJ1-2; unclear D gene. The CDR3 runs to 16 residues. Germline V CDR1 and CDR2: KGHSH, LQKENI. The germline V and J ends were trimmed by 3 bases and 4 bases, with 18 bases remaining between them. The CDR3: CASSPLSPGDSYGYTF. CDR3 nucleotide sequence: TGTGCCAGCTCACCGCTATCACCCGGAGATTCCTATGGCTACACCTTC.

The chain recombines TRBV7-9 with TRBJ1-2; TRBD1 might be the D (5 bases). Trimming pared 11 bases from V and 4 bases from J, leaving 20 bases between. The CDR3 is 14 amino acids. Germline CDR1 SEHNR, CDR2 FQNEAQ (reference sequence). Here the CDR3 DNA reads TGTGCCCTCTACCGAATGCAGGGCACCTATGGCTACACCTTC. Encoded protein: CALYRMQGTYGYTF.

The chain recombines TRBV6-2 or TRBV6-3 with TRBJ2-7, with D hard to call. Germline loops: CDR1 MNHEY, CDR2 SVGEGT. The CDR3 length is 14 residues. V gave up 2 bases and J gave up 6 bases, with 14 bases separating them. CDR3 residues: CASSYRRPIGEQYF. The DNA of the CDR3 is TGTGCCAGCAGTTACCGCAGGCCGATCGGCGAGCAGTACTTC.

The CDR3 region is CAISIYDESANEQFF. The CDR3 nucleotides read TGTGCCATCAGTATCTATGACGAGAGCGCCAATGAGCAGTTCTTC. The rearrangement joins TRBV10-3 to TRBJ2-1; no clear D. This CDR3 has 15 amino acids. The V gene's germline CDR1 is ENHRY and CDR2 SYGVKD. V lost 5 bases to trimming and J lost 6 bases, with 17 bases between them.

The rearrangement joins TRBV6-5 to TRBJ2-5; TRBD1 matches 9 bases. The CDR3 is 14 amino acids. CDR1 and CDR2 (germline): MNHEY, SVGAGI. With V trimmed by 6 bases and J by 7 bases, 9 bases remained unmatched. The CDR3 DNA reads TGTGCCAGCAGGAAAACAGGGGGCAGGGGGACCCAGTACTTC. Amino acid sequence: CASRKTGGRGTQYF.

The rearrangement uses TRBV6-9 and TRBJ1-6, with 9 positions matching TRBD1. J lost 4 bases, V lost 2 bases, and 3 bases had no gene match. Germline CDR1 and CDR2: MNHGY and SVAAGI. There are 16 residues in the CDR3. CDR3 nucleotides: TGTGCCAGCAGTTATCGGACAGGGGATTATAATTCACCCCTCCACTTT. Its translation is CASSYRTGDYNSPLHF.

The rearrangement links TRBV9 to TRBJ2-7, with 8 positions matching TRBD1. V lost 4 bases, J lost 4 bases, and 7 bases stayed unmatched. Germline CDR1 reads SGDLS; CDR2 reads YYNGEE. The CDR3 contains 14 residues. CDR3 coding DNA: TGTGCCAGCAGCCGGACAGGGTCGGGATACGAGCAGTACTTC. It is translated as CASSRTGSGYEQYF. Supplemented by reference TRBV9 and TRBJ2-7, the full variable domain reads DSGVTQTPKHLITATGQRVTLRCSPRSGDLSVYWYQQSLDQGLQFLIQYYNGEERAKGNILERFSAQQFPDLHSELNLSSLELGDSALYFCASSRTGSGYEQYFGPGTRLTVT.

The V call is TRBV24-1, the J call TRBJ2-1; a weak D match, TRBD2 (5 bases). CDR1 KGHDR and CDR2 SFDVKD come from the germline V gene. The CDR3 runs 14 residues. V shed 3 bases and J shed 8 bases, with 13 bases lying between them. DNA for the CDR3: TGTGCCACCAGTGATGCGCGGACCGGGGATGAGCAGTTCTTC. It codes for CATSDARTGDEQFF.

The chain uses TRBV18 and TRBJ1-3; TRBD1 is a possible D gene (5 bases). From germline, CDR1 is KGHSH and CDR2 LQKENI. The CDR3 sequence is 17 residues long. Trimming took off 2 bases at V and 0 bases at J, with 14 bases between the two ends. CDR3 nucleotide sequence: TGTGCCAGCTCACCAGAAACGACGGGGGTCTCTGGAAACACCATATATTTT. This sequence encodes CASSPETTGVSGNTIYF. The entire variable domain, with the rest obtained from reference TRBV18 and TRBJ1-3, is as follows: NAGVMQNPRHLVRRRGQEARLRCSPMKGHSHVYWYRQLPEEGLKFMVYLQKENIIDESGMPKERFSAEFPKEGPSILRIQQVVRGDSAAYFCASSPETTGVSGNTIYFGEGSWLTVV.

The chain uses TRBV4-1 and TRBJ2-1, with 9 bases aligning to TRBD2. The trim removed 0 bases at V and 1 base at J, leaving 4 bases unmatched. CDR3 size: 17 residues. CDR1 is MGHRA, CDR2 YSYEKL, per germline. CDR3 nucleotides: TGCGCCAGCAGCCAAGATGCGGGGGGGGCTTCCTACAATGAGCAGTTCTTC. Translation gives CASSQDAGGASYNEQFF.

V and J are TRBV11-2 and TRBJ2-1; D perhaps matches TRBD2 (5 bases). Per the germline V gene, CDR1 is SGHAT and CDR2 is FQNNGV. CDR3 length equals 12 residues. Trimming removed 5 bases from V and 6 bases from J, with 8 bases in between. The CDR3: CASSTEGNEQFF. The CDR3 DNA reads TGTGCCAGCAGCACTGAGGGCAATGAGCAGTTCTTC.

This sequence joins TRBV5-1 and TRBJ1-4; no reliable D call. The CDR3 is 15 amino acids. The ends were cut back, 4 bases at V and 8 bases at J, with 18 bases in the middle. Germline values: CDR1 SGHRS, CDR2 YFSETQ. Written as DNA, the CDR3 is TGCGCCAGCAGCCCGTCAGCCCCACGGGAAGAAAAACTGTTTTTT. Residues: CASSPSAPREEKLFF.

For the CDR3, the DNA is TGCGCCAGCAGCCAAGCCCGGACAGACACAGATACGCAGTATTTT. Its protein is CASSQARTDTDTQYF. V gene TRBV4-1 combines with J gene TRBJ2-3; possibly TRBD1 for D (6 bases). The CDR3 is made up of 15 amino acids. CDR1 and CDR2 from the germline V gene are MGHRA and YSYEKL. V was clipped by 1 base and J by 2 bases, with 10 bases between them.

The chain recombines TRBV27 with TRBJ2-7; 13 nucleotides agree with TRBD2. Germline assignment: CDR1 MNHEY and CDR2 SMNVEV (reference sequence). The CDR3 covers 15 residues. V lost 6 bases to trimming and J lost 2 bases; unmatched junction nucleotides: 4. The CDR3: CASSETSGGTYEQYF. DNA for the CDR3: TGTGCCAGCAGCGAGACTAGCGGGGGGACCTACGAGCAGTACTTC.

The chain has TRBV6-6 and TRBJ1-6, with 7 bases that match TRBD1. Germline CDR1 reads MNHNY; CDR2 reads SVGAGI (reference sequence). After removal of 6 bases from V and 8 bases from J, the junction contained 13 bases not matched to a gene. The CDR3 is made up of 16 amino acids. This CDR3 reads CASRQQGLPADSPLHF. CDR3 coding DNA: TGTGCCAGCAGGCAACAGGGGTTACCCGCCGATTCACCCCTCCACTTT.

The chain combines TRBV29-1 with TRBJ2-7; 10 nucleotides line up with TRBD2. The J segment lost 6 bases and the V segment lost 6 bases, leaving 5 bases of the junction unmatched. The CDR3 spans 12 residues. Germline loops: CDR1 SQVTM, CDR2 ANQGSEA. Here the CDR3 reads CSVTGTSAEQYF. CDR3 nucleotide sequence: TGCAGCGTCACCGGGACTAGCGCCGAGCAGTACTTC.

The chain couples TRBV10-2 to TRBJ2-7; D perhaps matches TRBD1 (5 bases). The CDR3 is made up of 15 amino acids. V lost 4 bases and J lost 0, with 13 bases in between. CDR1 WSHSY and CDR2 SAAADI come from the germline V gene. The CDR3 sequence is CASSGQTDFSYEQYF. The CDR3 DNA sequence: TGCGCCAGCAGTGGTCAGACAGACTTCTCCTACGAGCAGTACTTC.

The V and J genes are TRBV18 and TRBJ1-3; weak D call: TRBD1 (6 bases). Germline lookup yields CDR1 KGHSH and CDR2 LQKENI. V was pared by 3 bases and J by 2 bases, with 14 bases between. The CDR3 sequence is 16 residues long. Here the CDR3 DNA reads TGTGCCAGCTCACCCCGGGGTCAGGGGACTGGAAACACCATATATTTT. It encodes CASSPRGQGTGNTIYF.

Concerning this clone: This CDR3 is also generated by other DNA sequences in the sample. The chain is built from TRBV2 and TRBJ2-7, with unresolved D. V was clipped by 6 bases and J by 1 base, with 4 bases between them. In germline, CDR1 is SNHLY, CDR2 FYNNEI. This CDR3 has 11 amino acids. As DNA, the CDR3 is TGTGCCAGCAGCAGATCCTACGAGCAGTACTTC. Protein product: CASSRSYEQYF.